The 8 T cell receptor beta chains in this list originate from one sample, sequenced in a study of post-analysis software for immune sequencing data. The antigens for these receptors are not known. Presence of unique molecular identifiers characterized the TCR beta cDNA libraries. From the PCR reads, TCRdb called clonotypes with MiXCR, one entry per CDR3 protein. The table records hundreds of thousands of distinct CDR3 sequences, around 53% of them present only once. Findings and limits, study-wide: Roughly five TRBV segments were more frequent in patients than controls; TRBV5-6, TRBV5-1 and TRBV20-1 belonged to this group.

The source material was blood. The origin of the receptors is a girl aged 10-17 years with multiple sclerosis.

The chain is built from TRBV14 and TRBJ1-1; 9 nucleotides align to TRBD1. CDR3 length equals 19 residues. The V segment lost 0 bases and the J segment 2 bases; nucleotides outside the gene matches: 13. Germline V gene data show CDR1 as SGHDN and CDR2 as FVKESK. In nucleotides, the CDR3 is TGTGCCAGCAGCCAAGATTTATTTATCGGGACAGGGAGAAACACTGAAGCTTTCTTT. Its protein is CASSQDLFIGTGRNTEAFF.

The chain uses TRBV7-3 and TRBJ2-3, with D unclear. Between the trimmed V and J ends, which lost 5 bases and 2 bases, there was a span of 5 bases. The germline V gene encodes CDR1 SGHTA and CDR2 FQGTGA. The CDR3 is made up of 12 amino acids. The CDR3 region is CASSLHTDTQYF. Here the CDR3 DNA reads TGTGCCAGCAGCCTCCACACAGATACGCAGTATTTT.

The V call is TRBV13, the J call TRBJ2-5, with 7 bases lining up with TRBD1. The DNA end lines up better with TRBJ2-7; the J call may be wrong. This CDR3 is built from 14 residues. Germline loops: CDR1 PRHDT, CDR2 FYEKMQ (reference sequence). The CDR3 reads CASSTGQVRYEQYF. The CDR3, as DNA: TGTGCCAGCAGCACCGGACAGGTCCGCTACGAGCAGTACTTC.

This sequence joins TRBV4-1 and TRBJ2-5, with TRBD2 matching over 7 bases. The CDR3 spans 18 residues. CDR1 and CDR2 (germline): MGHRA, YSYEKL. V gave up 0 bases and J gave up 4 bases; unmatched junction bases: 14. DNA of the CDR3: TGCGCCAGCAGCCAAGATGGGGTCGCGGGAGCCCCGGGAGAGACCCAGTACTTC. Protein sequence: CASSQDGVAGAPGETQYF.

The chain carries TRBV5-1 and TRBJ2-7; D gene uncertain. Germline lookup yields CDR1 SGHRS and CDR2 YFSETQ. Trimming took 0 bases from V and 2 from J, leaving 12 bases between them. CDR3 length: 15 amino acids. The CDR3 sequence is CASSLDGDKAYEQYF. Here the CDR3 DNA reads TGCGCCAGCAGCTTGGACGGAGACAAGGCCTACGAGCAGTACTTC.

The chain carries TRBV12-3 or TRBV12-4 and TRBJ2-4; either TRBD1 or TRBD2 may supply D (5 bases each). The length of the CDR3 is 15 residues. Trimming cost V 5 bases and J 5 bases, with 16 bases left between them. The CDR3 bases are TGTGCCAGCAGTATGACAGAGCGGTCCCAAAACATTCAGTACTTC. Its protein product is CASSMTERSQNIQYF.

This rearrangement joins TRBV27 to TRBJ1-1, with D unclear. Trimming removed 8 bases at V and 4 bases at J, with 14 bases between. CDR1 MNHEY and CDR2 SMNVEV come from the germline V gene (reference sequence). The CDR3 is made up of 13 amino acids. CDR3 amino acids: CASGPVPVTEAFF. The CDR3, as DNA: TGTGCCAGCGGGCCCGTCCCCGTCACTGAAGCTTTCTTT.

This chain links TRBV4-2 with TRBJ1-2; D is ambiguous. Between the trimmed V and J ends, which lost 0 bases and 4 bases, there was a span of 6 bases. Germline V gives CDR1 LGHNA, CDR2 YNFKEQ. This CDR3 is 13 amino acids long. CDR3 region: CASSQESRYGYTF. The CDR3 nucleotides are TGTGCCAGCAGCCAAGAGTCCCGCTATGGCTACACCTTC.